Listed below are T cell receptor beta chains from one sample, sequenced in a study of control samples from healthy donors and cancer patients. Only in-frame clones appear in the TCRdb table, and some are missing; sequencing was by immunoSEQ multiplex PCR. The data contain roughly 18,000 clones, under 90% of them singletons. Sequenced: PBMCs. These receptors came from a woman in her 70s with lung cancer. Each CDR3 is given with its conserved first and last residue. D genes are given only for firm matches.

cdr3_aa: CASSEIAGELGNEQFF
v_call: TRBV10-1
d_call: TRBD2

cdr3_aa: CASSSLGLADTQYF
v_call: TRBV7-3
d_call: TRBD2

cdr3_aa: CSVDGGYGTNYGYTF
v_call: TRBV29-1
d_call: NA

cdr3_aa: CASSESGRANNEQFF
v_call: TRBV9
d_call: TRBD2

cdr3_aa: CASSLFANQPQHF
v_call: TRBV12-3/TRBV12-4
d_call: NA

cdr3_aa: CASSLQGQVTEAFF
v_call: TRBV28
d_call: NA

cdr3_aa: CASSISYLSTDTQYF
v_call: TRBV19
d_call: NA

cdr3_aa: CASSKQVGEQYF
v_call: TRBV7-9
d_call: NA

cdr3_aa: CASSPRTRNSPLHF
v_call: TRBV11-3
d_call: NA

cdr3_aa: CASRASGSADTQYF
v_call: TRBV2
d_call: TRBD2

cdr3_aa: CASSRQGLGGNEKLFF
v_call: TRBV14
d_call: NA

cdr3_aa: CASSMEDEWARVIYEQYF
v_call: TRBV19
d_call: NA

cdr3_aa: CASSLDGSRYEQYF
v_call: TRBV27
d_call: NA

cdr3_aa: CASSFPRPSEAFF
v_call: TRBV7-2
d_call: NA

cdr3_aa: CATGQGALVSPLHF
v_call: TRBV19
d_call: TRBD1

cdr3_aa: CATSAPGLDAASSYNEQFF
v_call: TRBV24-1
d_call: TRBD2

cdr3_aa: CASSQGGLRGGNTIYF
v_call: TRBV28
d_call: TRBD1

cdr3_aa: CASSLPGGARPYEQYF
v_call: TRBV5-6
d_call: NA

cdr3_aa: CASSLVALLTDTQYF
v_call: TRBV27
d_call: NA

cdr3_aa: CASSLARGLAGGASTDTQYF
v_call: TRBV7-2
d_call: TRBD2

cdr3_aa: CASSPRAGLDDTEAFF
v_call: TRBV18
d_call: NA

cdr3_aa: CASSLGVGTSSNEQFF
v_call: TRBV28
d_call: TRBD2

cdr3_aa: CASSPSPRTQSSYNEQFF
v_call: TRBV27
d_call: NA

cdr3_aa: CAWSRLGEHEAFF
v_call: TRBV30
d_call: NA

cdr3_aa: CASSLGGTSGFTDTQYF
v_call: TRBV11-2
d_call: TRBD2

cdr3_aa: CASSLALPTNPRGNTEAFF
v_call: TRBV11-3
d_call: NA

cdr3_aa: CASSATGTQETQYF
v_call: TRBV9
d_call: NA

cdr3_aa: CASSLRFLFTDTQYF
v_call: TRBV5-1
d_call: NA

cdr3_aa: CASSYVLAGAKNEQFF
v_call: TRBV6-6
d_call: TRBD2

cdr3_aa: CASSLERSYEQYF
v_call: TRBV5-4
d_call: NA

cdr3_aa: CATSREGRATGELFF
v_call: TRBV15
d_call: NA

cdr3_aa: CASRITGGWDGYTF
v_call: TRBV28
d_call: TRBD1

cdr3_aa: CASTSSARYEQYF
v_call: TRBV6-6
d_call: NA

cdr3_aa: CASTPGYLFTDTQYF
v_call: TRBV5-1
d_call: NA

cdr3_aa: CASRGRGMVETQYF
v_call: TRBV27
d_call: NA

cdr3_aa: CANNKDTIYGYTF
v_call: TRBV5-8
d_call: NA